This T cell receptor (beta chain) was sequenced in a study of blood T cell repertoires in COVID-19. Study-level information: The United States, Italy and Spain supplied acute and convalescent COVID-19 samples. PBMCs, B-cell-depleted T cells, or T cells provided the cDNA or gDNA that made up the material.

Deletions cut 2 bases from V and 4 bases from J, with 13 bases between. The CDR3 has 15 amino acids. In germline, CDR1 is SGHDT, CDR2 YYEEEE. In the authors' methods: Cell counts per sample came from amplifying reference gene primers. Only in-frame clones appear in the TCRdb table, and some are missing; sequencing was by immunoSEQ multiplex PCR. From that table come the V and J calls and clone size; the DNA was used to work out D and trimming. In the table there are 27,000 or so clones, around nine tenths of which are singletons. The sequencing input was peripheral blood. J is TRBJ1-5 and V is TRBV5-6; no clear D gene. The TCR was taken from a human donor with active COVID-19. The donor label of this sample is uncertain. The CDR3 is CASSFEGRFNQPQHF. Here the CDR3 DNA reads TGTGCCAGCAGCTTTGAAGGCAGGTTTAATCAGCCCCAGCATTTT.